The entry below describes one T cell receptor beta chain. Antigen specificity is unknown. These data come from a study of blood T cells in healthy people across ages. Overall study results and limits: Shifts in expanded clonotypes may have been confounded by donor CMV status, which was unknown.

The CDR3 sequence is 15 residues long. With 1 base removed from V and 5 bases from J, the gap between germline ends came to 14 bases. CDR1 SGHTA and CDR2 FQGNSA come from the germline V gene. A second PCR of 7 to 11 cycles used a sample-barcoded 5' primer and a J-beta primer mix. Template switching added a 12-random-nucleotide identifier to every cDNA molecule. The yield of each sample was at least 2.5 million CDR3-containing paired-end reads. TCRdb ran MiXCR on the 5' RACE reads and lists one entry per CDR3 protein. The table includes 500,000 to 600,000 distinct CDR3 sequences, approximately 27% detected once.

The sequence came from a woman in her 70s in good health. Material: blood. The chain has TRBV7-2 and TRBJ2-5; weak D call: TRBD2 (5 bases). The CDR3 region is CASSLERAPGETQYF. CDR3 coding DNA: TGTGCCAGCAGCTTAGAGAGGGCCCCTGGGGAGACCCAGTACTTC.